A selection of T cell receptor beta chains follows, all from one sample in a study of blood T cell repertoires in COVID-19. This table comes from immunoSEQ multiplex PCR, and its TCRdb copy is limited to in-frame clones, with some not included. The data show 180,000 or so clones, 80% to 90% seen once. Input material: peripheral blood. These receptors originate from a woman between 40 and 50 years old with COVID-19, enrolled during active disease. The CDR3 runs from the conserved cysteine through the conserved F or W. The D gene is left open where the match is weak. Rows may omit the clone size; those that give it use once, few, many or a size class.

v_call: TRBV4-1; clone_size: -; j_call: TRBJ2-7; d_call: TRBD2; cdr3_nt: TGCGCCAGCAGCCAAAGGGCTCCCGGGACTAGGGAGAACGAGCAGTACTTC; cdr3_aa: CASSQRAPGTRENEQYF
v_call: TRBV11-2; clone_size: -; j_call: TRBJ1-5; d_call: -; cdr3_nt: TGTGCCAGCAGCTTATATGGAGGCGGTCAGCCCCAGCATTTT; cdr3_aa: CASSLYGGGQPQHF
v_call: TRBV5-4; clone_size: -; j_call: TRBJ2-7; d_call: -; cdr3_nt: TGTGCCAGCAGCTCCAGACAGCGATCCACCTACGAGCAGTACTTC; cdr3_aa: CASSSRQRSTYEQYF
v_call: TRBV9; clone_size: -; j_call: TRBJ2-1; d_call: TRBD2; cdr3_nt: TGTGCCAGCAGCGCCTTTACTAGCGAGTTATCCTACAATGAGCAGTTCTTC; cdr3_aa: CASSAFTSELSYNEQFF
v_call: TRBV6-6; clone_size: -; j_call: TRBJ1-3; d_call: -; cdr3_nt: TGTGCCAGCAGTTATGTTTCCTCCTCTGGAAACACCATATATTTT; cdr3_aa: CASSYVSSSGNTIYF
v_call: TRBV12-3/TRBV12-4; clone_size: -; j_call: TRBJ2-7; d_call: -; cdr3_nt: TGTGCCAGCAGCCGCAGCTCCTACGAGCAGTACTTC; cdr3_aa: CASSRSSYEQYF
v_call: TRBV14; clone_size: -; j_call: TRBJ1-2; d_call: -; cdr3_nt: TGTGCCAGCAGCCAGGCACGAGTACCAGGTGATGGCTACACCTTC; cdr3_aa: CASSQARVPGDGYTF
v_call: TRBV30; clone_size: -; j_call: TRBJ1-1; d_call: -; cdr3_nt: TGTGCCTGGAGTGTAATCGTATATCCGAACACTGAAGCTTTCTTT; cdr3_aa: CAWSVIVYPNTEAFF
v_call: TRBV5-5; clone_size: once; j_call: TRBJ1-2; d_call: TRBD1; cdr3_nt: TGTGCCAGCAGCACTATGGACAGGGTAGGGGGCTACACCTTC; cdr3_aa: CASSTMDRVGGYTF
v_call: TRBV19; clone_size: -; j_call: TRBJ1-5; d_call: -; cdr3_nt: TGTGCCAGTAGTATGGTGCAGGGTAAGCAGCCCCAGCATTTT; cdr3_aa: CASSMVQGKQPQHF
v_call: TRBV5-8; clone_size: -; j_call: TRBJ2-2; d_call: -; cdr3_nt: TGTGCCAGCAGCTCTGTACTCGGGAGTGGGGACACCGGGGAGCTGTTTTTT; cdr3_aa: CASSSVLGSGDTGELFF
v_call: TRBV19; clone_size: few; j_call: TRBJ1-5; d_call: -; cdr3_nt: TGTGCCAGTAGTACCTTCGGGGGGGTAGGCAATCAGCCCCAGCATTTT; cdr3_aa: CASSTFGGVGNQPQHF
v_call: TRBV6-6; clone_size: -; j_call: TRBJ1-2; d_call: -; cdr3_nt: TGTGCCAGCAGGAGAGATGAGGACATAAACTATGGCTACACCTTC; cdr3_aa: CASRRDEDINYGYTF
v_call: TRBV18; clone_size: -; j_call: TRBJ2-1; d_call: TRBD2; cdr3_nt: TGTGCCAGCTCACCAATAGTGAGTAGCGGGCGAAACTACAATGAGCAGTTCTTC; cdr3_aa: CASSPIVSSGRNYNEQFF
v_call: TRBV5-6; clone_size: once; j_call: TRBJ2-1; d_call: TRBD2; cdr3_nt: TGTGCCAGCAGCCGAACTAGCGGGGGCTACAATGAGCAGTTCTTC; cdr3_aa: CASSRTSGGYNEQFF
v_call: TRBV27; clone_size: -; j_call: TRBJ2-1; d_call: -; cdr3_nt: TGTGCCAGCATCTTCCACGGAGCCGGATACAATGAGCAGTTCTTC; cdr3_aa: CASIFHGAGYNEQFF
v_call: TRBV27; clone_size: once; j_call: TRBJ2-7; d_call: -; cdr3_nt: TGTGCCAGCAGAACCACCGGGGTTTACGAGCAGTACTTC; cdr3_aa: CASRTTGVYEQYF
v_call: TRBV3-1/TRBV3-2; clone_size: -; j_call: TRBJ2-3; d_call: TRBD2; cdr3_nt: TGTGCCAGCAGCCCTGGTTGGCTAGCGGGGGCTGATACGCAGTATTTT; cdr3_aa: CASSPGWLAGADTQYF
v_call: TRBV9; clone_size: once; j_call: TRBJ2-1; d_call: -; cdr3_nt: TGTGCCAGCAGCGTAGAGGGACTCTACAATGAGCAGTTCTTC; cdr3_aa: CASSVEGLYNEQFF
v_call: TRBV7-3; clone_size: -; j_call: TRBJ1-2; d_call: -; cdr3_nt: TGTGCCAGCAGCTTATCAGCGGCTAACTATGGCTACACCTTC; cdr3_aa: CASSLSAANYGYTF